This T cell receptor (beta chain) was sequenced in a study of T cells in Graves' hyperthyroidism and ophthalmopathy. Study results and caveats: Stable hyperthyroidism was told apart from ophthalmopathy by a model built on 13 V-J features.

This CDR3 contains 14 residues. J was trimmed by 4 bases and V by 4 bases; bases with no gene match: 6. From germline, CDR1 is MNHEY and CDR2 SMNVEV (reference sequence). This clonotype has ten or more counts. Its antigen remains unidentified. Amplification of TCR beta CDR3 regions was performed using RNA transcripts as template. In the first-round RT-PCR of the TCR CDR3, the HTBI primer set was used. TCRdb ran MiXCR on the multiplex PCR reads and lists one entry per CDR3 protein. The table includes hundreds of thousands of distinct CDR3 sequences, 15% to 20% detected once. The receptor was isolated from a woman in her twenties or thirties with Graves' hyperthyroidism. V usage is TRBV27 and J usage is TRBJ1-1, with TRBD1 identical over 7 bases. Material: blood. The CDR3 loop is CASSSPQGSTEAFF. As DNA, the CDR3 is TGTGCCAGCAGTTCCCCACAGGGGTCCACTGAAGCTTTCTTT.